This record concerns one T cell receptor beta chain sequence. Its antigen specificity is not known. Base qualities are not recorded, but no much larger clone differs from it by a single base. Patients with autoimmune disease history or receiving systemic immunosuppression were excluded from the trial. Peripheral blood for TCR sequencing was collected from all dose cohorts at baseline, on cycle 4 day 1, and on cycle 7 day 1. The samples were drawn from a first-in-human, open-label, multicenter phase I dose-escalation trial of ivuxolimab. Adults with locally advanced or metastatic head and neck squamous cell, hepatocellular, melanoma or renal cell carcinoma were enrolled in the trial. Before TCR sequencing, CD4+ T cells and CD8+ T cells from peripheral blood were sorted into separate populations. For sequencing of the TCRbeta CDR3 region, genomic DNA was extracted from the sorted cells. The immunoSEQ Assay was used for sequencing of TCRbeta CDR3 regions. This is the immuneACCESS table as TCRdb keeps it, with only in-frame sequences that have V and J called. A part of the clones is gone; compared with another copy, unresolved V genes explain less than half, and the rest is unexplained. Present in this sample are some 99,000 clones, roughly nine tenths of which were seen just once. The ten top clones hold under 0.55% of the sample.

Reading from cysteine to phenylalanine, the CDR3 counts 14 amino acids. CDR3 DNA only is kept here, 42 bases in frame from base 1. CDR1 and CDR2, per the germline V gene, are SGHTA and FQGTGA. The germline ends are 10 bases apart after V is trimmed by 0 bases and J by 5 bases. The data are from a study of OX40 agonist ivuxolimab in advanced cancers. Looking at the study overall: Ivuxolimab was a fully human IgG2 agonistic monoclonal antibody targeting the costimulatory receptor OX40 (CD134). Intravenous ivuxolimab was administered to patients every 2 weeks at six dose levels: 0.01, 0.1, 0.3, 1.5, 3 and 10 mg/kg. Of the approximately 50 patients in dose escalation, 19 had hepatocellular carcinoma, about 15 had melanoma, 9 had renal cell carcinoma and 9 had head and neck cancer. The dose-escalation cohort was over 70% male with a mean age of roughly 62 years, ranging from roughly 23 to 85. Patients were allowed to have had prior anti-PD-1, anti-PD-L1 or anti-CTLA-4 therapy, and 30% to 40% of the dose-escalation patients had previously received checkpoint inhibitors. Three dose-escalation patients achieved partial responses, one with hepatocellular carcinoma and two with cutaneous melanoma. The point of sequencing TCRbeta in the periphery was to test whether ivuxolimab changed TCR sequence diversity and drove clonal T-cell expansion. The paper describes the monotherapy dose-escalation part (N of about 52 patients) of the phase I trial of ivuxolimab. Paper-wide results and their limitations: In partial responders in the 0.1-3.0 mg/kg groups, normalized peripheral clonal expansion was found to be among the lowest, especially among CD8+ T cells. Low levels of normalized T-cell clonal expansion were also seen in some nonresponding patients. At doses of 0.1 to 3.0 mg/kg, clonal expansion of both CD4+ and CD8+ blood T cells was observed from baseline to week 6. The antigen specificity of the peripheral T cells that underwent clonal expansion was not determined. After ivuxolimab, more expanded clones were found on average in CD8+ T cells than in CD4+ T cells.

The receptor chain draws on TRBV7-3 and TRBJ2-5, and possibly TRBD2, on 5 matching bases. This specimen was CD4+ or CD8+ T cells sorted from blood, taken in a trial of the OX40 agonist ivuxolimab. The sequence was obtained from an adult with an advanced solid tumor such as melanoma, head and neck, liver or kidney cancer. The DNA sequence reads TGTGCCAGCAGCTTAACGGGGTCGGGGGAGACCCAGTACTTC. Translated, this gives CASSLTGSGETQYF.